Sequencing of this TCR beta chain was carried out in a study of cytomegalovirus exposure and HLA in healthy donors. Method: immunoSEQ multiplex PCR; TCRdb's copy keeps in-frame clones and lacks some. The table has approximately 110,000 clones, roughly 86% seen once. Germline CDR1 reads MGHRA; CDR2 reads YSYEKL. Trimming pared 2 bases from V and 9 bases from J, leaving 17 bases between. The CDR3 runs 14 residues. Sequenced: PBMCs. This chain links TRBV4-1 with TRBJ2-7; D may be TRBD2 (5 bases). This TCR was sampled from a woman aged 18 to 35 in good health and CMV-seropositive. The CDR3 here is CASSQMGPGSGQYF. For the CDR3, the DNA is TGCGCCAGCAGCCAAATGGGTCCGGGAAGTGGGCAGTACTTC.